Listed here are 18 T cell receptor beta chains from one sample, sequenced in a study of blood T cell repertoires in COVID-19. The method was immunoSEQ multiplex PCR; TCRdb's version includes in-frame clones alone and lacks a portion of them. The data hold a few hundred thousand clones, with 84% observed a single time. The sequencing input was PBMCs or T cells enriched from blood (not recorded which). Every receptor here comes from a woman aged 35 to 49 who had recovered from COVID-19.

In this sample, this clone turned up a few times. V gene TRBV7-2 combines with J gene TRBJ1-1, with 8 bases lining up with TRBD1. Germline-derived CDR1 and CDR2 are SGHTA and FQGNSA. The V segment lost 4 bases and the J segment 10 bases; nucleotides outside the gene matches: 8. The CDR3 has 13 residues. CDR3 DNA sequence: TGTGCCAGCAGCTCCGACAGGGGACTTACAGCTTTCTTT. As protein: CASSSDRGLTAFF.

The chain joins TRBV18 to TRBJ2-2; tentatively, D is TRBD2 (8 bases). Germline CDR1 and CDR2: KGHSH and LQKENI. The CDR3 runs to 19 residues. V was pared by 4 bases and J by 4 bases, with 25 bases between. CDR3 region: CASSRGTATSGSITGELFF. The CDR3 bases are TGTGCCAGCTCACGCGGGACAGCCACTAGCGGTAGCATCACCGGGGAGCTGTTTTTT.

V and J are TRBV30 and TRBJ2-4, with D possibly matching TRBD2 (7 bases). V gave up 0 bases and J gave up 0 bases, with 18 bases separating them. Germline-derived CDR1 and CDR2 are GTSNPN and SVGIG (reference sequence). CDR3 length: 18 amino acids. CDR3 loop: CAWSVRGGEGLAKNIQYF. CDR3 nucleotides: TGTGCCTGGAGTGTCAGGGGCGGGGAGGGGTTAGCCAAAAACATTCAGTACTTC.

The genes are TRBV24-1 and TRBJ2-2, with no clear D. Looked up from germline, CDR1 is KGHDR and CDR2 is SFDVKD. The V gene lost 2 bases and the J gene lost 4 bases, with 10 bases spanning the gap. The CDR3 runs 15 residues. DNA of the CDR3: TGTGCCACCAGTGATTCCTCCCAAGCCACCGGGGAGCTGTTTTTT. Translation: CATSDSSQATGELFF.

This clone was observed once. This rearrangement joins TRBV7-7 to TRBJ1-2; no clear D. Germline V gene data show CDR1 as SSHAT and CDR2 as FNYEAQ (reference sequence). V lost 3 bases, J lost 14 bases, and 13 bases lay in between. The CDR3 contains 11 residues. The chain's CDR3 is CASSFGKLGTF. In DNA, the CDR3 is TGTGCCAGCAGCTTCGGGAAGCTAGGGACCTTC.

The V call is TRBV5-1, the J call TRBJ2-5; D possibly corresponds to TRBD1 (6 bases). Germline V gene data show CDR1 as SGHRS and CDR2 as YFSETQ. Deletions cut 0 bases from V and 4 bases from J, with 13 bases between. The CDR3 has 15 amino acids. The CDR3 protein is CASSLAGQTGETQYF. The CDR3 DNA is TGCGCCAGCAGCTTGGCCGGACAGACGGGAGAGACCCAGTACTTC.

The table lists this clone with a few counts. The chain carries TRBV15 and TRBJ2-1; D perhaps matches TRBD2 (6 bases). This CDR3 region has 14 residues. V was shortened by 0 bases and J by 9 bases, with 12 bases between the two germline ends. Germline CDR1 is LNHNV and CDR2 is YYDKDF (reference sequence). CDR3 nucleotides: TGTGCCACCAGCAGAGATACTTGGACTATTGAGCAGTTCTTC. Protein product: CATSRDTWTIEQFF.

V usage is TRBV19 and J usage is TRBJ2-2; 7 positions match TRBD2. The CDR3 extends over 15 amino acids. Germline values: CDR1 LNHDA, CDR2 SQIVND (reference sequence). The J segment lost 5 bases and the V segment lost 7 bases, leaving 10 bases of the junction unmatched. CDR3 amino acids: CASINREGFTGELFF. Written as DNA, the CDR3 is TGTGCCAGTATCAATAGGGAGGGGTTTACCGGGGAGCTGTTTTTT.

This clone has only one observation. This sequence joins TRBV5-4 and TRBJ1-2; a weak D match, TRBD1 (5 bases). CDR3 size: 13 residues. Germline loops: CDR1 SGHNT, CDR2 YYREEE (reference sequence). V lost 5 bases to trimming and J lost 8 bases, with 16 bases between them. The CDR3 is CASSSIGEGGYTF. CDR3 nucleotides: TGTGCCAGCAGTTCCATAGGGGAAGGAGGCTACACCTTC.

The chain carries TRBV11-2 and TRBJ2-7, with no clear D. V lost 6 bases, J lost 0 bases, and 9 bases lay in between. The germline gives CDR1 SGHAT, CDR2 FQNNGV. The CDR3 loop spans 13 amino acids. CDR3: CASSFDSSYEQYV. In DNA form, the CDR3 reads TGTGCCAGCAGTTTCGACTCCTCCTACGAGCAGTACGTC.

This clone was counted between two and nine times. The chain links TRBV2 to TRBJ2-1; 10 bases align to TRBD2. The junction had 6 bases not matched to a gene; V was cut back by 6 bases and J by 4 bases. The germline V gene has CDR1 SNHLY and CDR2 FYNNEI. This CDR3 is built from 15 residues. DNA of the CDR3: TGTGCCAGCAGCCCCGGGACTAGCGAATACAATGAGCAGTTCTTC. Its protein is CASSPGTSEYNEQFF. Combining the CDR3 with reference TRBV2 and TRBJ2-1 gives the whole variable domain EPEVTQTPSHQVTQMGQEVILRCVPISNHLYFYWYRQILGQKVEFLVSFYNNEISEKSEIFDDQFSVERPDGSNFTLKIRSTKLEDSAMYFCASSPGTSEYNEQFFGPGTRLTVL.

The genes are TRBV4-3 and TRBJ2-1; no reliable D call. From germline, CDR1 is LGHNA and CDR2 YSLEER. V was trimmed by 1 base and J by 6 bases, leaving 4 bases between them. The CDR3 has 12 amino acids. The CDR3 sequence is CASSQVSNEQFF. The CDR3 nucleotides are TGCGCCAGCAGCCAAGTGAGCAATGAGCAGTTCTTC.

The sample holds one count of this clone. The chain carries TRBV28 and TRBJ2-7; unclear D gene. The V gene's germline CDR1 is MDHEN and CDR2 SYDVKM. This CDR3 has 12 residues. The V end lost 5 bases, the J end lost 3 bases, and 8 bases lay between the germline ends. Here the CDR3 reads CASSQVSYEQYF. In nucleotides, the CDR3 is TGTGCCAGCAGTCAGGTCAGCTACGAGCAGTACTTC.

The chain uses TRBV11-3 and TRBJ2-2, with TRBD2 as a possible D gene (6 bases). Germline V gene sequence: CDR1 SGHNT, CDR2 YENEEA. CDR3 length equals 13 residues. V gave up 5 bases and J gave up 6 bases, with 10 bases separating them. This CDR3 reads CASSRGLAGELFF. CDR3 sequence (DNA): TGTGCCAGCAGCCGGGGGTTGGCCGGGGAGCTGTTTTTT.

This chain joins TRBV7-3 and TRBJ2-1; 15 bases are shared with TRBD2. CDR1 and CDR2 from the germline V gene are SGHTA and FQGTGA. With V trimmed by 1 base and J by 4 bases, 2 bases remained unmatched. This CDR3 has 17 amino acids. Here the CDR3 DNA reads TGTGCCAGCAGCTTAAAGGGACTAGCGGGAGGTTACAATGAGCAGTTCTTC. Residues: CASSLKGLAGGYNEQFF.

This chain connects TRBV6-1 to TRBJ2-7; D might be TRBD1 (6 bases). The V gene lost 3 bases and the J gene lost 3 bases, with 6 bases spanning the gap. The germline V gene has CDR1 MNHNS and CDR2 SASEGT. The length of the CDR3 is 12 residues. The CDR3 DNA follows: TGTGCCAGCAGTGACAGGGGCTACGAGCAGTACGTC. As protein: CASSDRGYEQYV.

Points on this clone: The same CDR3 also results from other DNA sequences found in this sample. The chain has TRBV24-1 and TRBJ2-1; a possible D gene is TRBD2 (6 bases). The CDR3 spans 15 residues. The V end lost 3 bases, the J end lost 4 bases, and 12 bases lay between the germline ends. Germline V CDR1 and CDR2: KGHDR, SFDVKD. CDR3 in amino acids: CATSDPRDFYNEQFF. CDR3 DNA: TGTGCCACCAGTGATCCCCGGGACTTTTACAATGAGCAGTTCTTC.

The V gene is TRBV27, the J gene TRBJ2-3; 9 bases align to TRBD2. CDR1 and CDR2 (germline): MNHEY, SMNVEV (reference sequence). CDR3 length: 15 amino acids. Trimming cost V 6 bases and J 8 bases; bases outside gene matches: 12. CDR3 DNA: TGTGCCAGCAGCTTCTCCGGGACTAGCCGACCTACGCAGTATTTT. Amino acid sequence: CASSFSGTSRPTQYF.